This T cell receptor (beta chain) was found in a study of post-analysis software for immune sequencing data. Study results and limitations: Strong same-batch co-clustering of samples appeared with F measure clustering.

Comments on this clonotype: Antigen: not known.

TCR beta cDNA libraries had unique molecular identifiers. TCRdb reprocessed the PCR reads with MiXCR, giving one entry per CDR3 protein. The sample has over 150,000 distinct CDR3 sequences, 35% to 40% seen once. Germline V lookup: CDR1 LGHDT, CDR2 YNNKEL (reference sequence). The CDR3 is 21 amino acids. The V and J ends lost 4 bases and 3 bases, in that order; junction bases with no gene match: 20. The chain is built from TRBV3-1 and TRBJ2-1; 11 bases line up with TRBD2. This specimen consisted of blood, obtained after autologous hematopoietic stem cell transplantation. This clonotype originated in a girl between 5 and 17 years old with multiple sclerosis. CDR3 nucleotide sequence: TGTGCCAGCAGCCGCATTACTAGCGGGGGTCAACCTCGAGACTTCTACAATGAGCAGTTCTTC. The encoded protein is CASSRITSGGQPRDFYNEQFF.